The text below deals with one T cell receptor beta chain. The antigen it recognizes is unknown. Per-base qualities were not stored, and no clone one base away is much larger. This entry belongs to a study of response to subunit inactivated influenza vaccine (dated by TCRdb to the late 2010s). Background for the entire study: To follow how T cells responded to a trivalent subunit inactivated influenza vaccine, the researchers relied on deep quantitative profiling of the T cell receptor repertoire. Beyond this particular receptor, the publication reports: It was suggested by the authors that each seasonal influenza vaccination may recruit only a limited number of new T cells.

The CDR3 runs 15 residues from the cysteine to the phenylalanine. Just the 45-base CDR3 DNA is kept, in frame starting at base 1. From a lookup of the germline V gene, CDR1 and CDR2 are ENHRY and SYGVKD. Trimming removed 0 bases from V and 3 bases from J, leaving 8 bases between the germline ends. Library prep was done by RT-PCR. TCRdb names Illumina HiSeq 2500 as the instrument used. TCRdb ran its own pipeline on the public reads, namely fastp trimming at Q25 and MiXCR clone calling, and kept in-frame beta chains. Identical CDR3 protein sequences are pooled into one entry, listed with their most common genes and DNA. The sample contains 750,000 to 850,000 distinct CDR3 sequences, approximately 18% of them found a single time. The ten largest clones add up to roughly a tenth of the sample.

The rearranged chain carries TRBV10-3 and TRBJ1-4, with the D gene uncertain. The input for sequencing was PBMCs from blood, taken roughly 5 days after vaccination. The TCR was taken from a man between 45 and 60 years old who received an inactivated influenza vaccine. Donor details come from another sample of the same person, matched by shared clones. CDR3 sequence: CAISESGQPNEKLFF. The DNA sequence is TGTGCCATCAGTGAGTCGGGTCAACCTAATGAAAAACTGTTTTTT.